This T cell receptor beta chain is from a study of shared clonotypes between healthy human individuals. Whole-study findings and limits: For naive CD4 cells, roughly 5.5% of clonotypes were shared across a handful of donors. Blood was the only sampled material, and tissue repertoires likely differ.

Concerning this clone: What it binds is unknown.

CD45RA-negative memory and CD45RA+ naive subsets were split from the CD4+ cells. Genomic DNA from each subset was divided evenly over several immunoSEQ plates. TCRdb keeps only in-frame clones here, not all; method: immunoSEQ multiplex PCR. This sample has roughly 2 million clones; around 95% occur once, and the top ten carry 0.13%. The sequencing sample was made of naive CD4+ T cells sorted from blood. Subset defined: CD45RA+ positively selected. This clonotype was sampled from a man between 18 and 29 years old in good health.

In DNA form, the CDR3 reads TGTGCCAGCACGGGACTAGCGGGGACCTTCAATGAGCAGTTCTTC. Residues: CASTGLAGTFNEQFF. The chain is built from TRBV25-1 and TRBJ2-1; 13 positions match TRBD2. V trimming: 7 bases; J trimming: 6 bases; junction bases outside the gene matches: 6. The CDR3 runs to 15 residues. From germline, CDR1 is MGHDK and CDR2 SYGVNS.